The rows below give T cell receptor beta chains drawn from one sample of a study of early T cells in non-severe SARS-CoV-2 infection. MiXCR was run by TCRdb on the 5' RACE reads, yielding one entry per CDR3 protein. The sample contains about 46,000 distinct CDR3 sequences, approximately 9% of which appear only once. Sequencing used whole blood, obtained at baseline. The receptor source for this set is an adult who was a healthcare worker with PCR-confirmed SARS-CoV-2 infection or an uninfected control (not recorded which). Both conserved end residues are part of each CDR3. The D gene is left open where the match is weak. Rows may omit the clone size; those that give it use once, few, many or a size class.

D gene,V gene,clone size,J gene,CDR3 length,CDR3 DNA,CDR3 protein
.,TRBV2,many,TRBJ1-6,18,TGTGCCAGCAGCCCAGCCCTCGGGGCTGGGCCCGATAATTCACCCCTCCACTTT,CASSPALGAGPDNSPLHF
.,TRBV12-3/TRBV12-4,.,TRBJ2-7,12,TGTGCCAGCAGTTGGGCGACCTACGAGCAGTACTTC,CASSWATYEQYF
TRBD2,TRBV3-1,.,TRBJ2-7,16,TGTGCCAGCAGCAAGACCGGGACTAGCGGTACCTACGAGCAGTACTTC,CASSKTGTSGTYEQYF
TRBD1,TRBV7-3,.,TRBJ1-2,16,TGTGCCAGCAGCTTATCCAGCAGGGGGTCTATTTATGGCTACACCTTC,CASSLSSRGSIYGYTF
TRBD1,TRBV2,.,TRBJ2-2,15,TGTGCCCGAACCTCGGGACAGATCAACACCGGGGAGCTGTTTTTT,CARTSGQINTGELFF
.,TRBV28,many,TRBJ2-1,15,TGTGCCAGCAGTTTGGAGACGGGAGTAAGTAATGAGCAGTTCTTC,CASSLETGVSNEQFF
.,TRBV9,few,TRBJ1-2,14,TGTGCCAGCAGCGTAGAGGACGGCCCCTATGGCTACACCTTC,CASSVEDGPYGYTF
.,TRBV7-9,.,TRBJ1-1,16,TGTGCCAGCAGCCGTGACAGAAATCTCATGAACACTGAAGCTTTCTTT,CASSRDRNLMNTEAFF
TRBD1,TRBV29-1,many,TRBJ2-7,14,TGCAGCGTTTCTTGGACAGGTGGAACCTACGAGCAGTACTTC,CSVSWTGGTYEQYF
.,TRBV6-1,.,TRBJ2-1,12,TGTGCCAGCAGGGAGAGGAAAAACGAGCAGTTCTTC,CASRERKNEQFF
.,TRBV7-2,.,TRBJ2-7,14,TGTGCCAGCAGCTTGTATACGAGCTCCTACGAGCAGTACTTC,CASSLYTSSYEQYF
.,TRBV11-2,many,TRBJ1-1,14,TGTGCCAGCAGCTTAGATCAGAGGAACACTGAAGCTTTCTTT,CASSLDQRNTEAFF